In its sample, the clone carrying this T cell receptor beta chain was seen a few times. Its antigen is still unknown. The data were taken from a study of response to subunit inactivated influenza vaccine. Study observations and caveats: Few additional T cells are recruited per seasonal influenza vaccination, authors suggested.

Trimming pared 4 bases from V and 0 bases from J, leaving 15 bases between. This CDR3 is built from 15 residues. Germline-derived CDR1 and CDR2 are SQVTM and ANQGSEA. MiXCR was run by TCRdb on the RT-PCR reads, yielding one entry per CDR3 protein. The sample gives approximately 250,000 distinct CDR3 sequences, less than 15% of which show up once; less than 8.5% is in the top ten. The rearrangement uses TRBV29-1 and TRBJ1-2, with D tentatively TRBD1 (6 bases). The sample here was non-naive T cells sorted from PBMCs, taken roughly 2 weeks before vaccination. The receptor's source is a man aged 45-65 years who received an inactivated influenza vaccine. The DNA of the CDR3 is TGCAGCGTTGGGGGGTCAGGGGCCTCTAACTATGGCTACACCTTC. Its protein product is CSVGGSGASNYGYTF.